These 23 T cell receptor beta chains originate from one sample sequenced in a study of graft-versus-host responses after intestinal transplantation. Data came from immunoSEQ multiplex PCR; TCRdb stores just in-frame clones and leaves some out. The table records more than 90,000 clones, 90% to 95% of them present only once. No antigen is known for these receptors. The sample was unstimulated CD8+ T cells sorted from spleen or lymph node cells, taken before intestinal transplant. The source is a human donor who received an intestinal transplant.

V is TRBV6-4 and J is TRBJ2-3, with 8 nucleotides matching TRBD2. Per germline, CDR1 MRHNA and CDR2 SNTAGT. With V trimmed by 3 bases and J by 1 base, 0 bases remained unmatched. This CDR3 has 14 amino acids. The CDR3 DNA reads as TGTGCCAGCAGTGAGCGGGGGGGCACAGATACGCAGTATTTT. Protein: CASSERGGTDTQYF.

J is TRBJ2-7 and V is TRBV7-2; D is uncertain. The CDR3 is 14 residues long. Germline lookup yields CDR1 SGHTA and CDR2 FQGNSA. Trimming took 4 bases from V and 0 from J, leaving 10 bases between them. Written as DNA, the CDR3 is TGTGCCAGCAGCTCATCCCTTAGCTCCTACGAGCAGTACTTC. Its translation: CASSSSLSSYEQYF.

This chain links TRBV7-2 with TRBJ2-7, with 9 bases fitting TRBD1. V trimming: 5 bases; J trimming: 7 bases; junction bases outside the gene matches: 9. Germline CDR1 and CDR2: SGHTA and FQGNSA. This CDR3 spans 14 amino acids. The CDR3 bases are TGTGCCAGCAGCGTTGGGACAGGGCGGTGGGAGCAGTACTTC. This codes for CASSVGTGRWEQYF.

V gene TRBV5-4 combines with J gene TRBJ2-1; 9 bases agree with TRBD2. Germline CDR1 is SGHNT and CDR2 is YYREEE (reference sequence). This CDR3 spans 17 amino acids. Trimming took 0 bases from V and 5 from J; bases not matched to a gene: 9. CDR3 loop: CASSLALAGDPHNEQFF. The CDR3 DNA is TGTGCCAGCAGCTTGGCCTTAGCGGGAGACCCCCACAATGAGCAGTTCTTC. The complete variable domain, with remaining parts taken from reference TRBV5-4 and TRBJ2-1, reads ETGVTQSPTHLIKTRGQQVTLRCSSQSGHNTVSWYQQALGQGPQFIFQYYREEENGRGNFPPRFSGLQFPNYSSELNVNALELDDSALYLCASSLALAGDPHNEQFFGPGTRLTVL.

This clone was counted once. The gene calls are TRBV6-6 and TRBJ2-1, with a tentative D call TRBD1 (6 bases). The V gene's germline CDR1 is MNHNY and CDR2 SVGAGI (reference sequence). The ends were cut back, 7 bases at V and 4 bases at J, with 14 bases in the middle. The CDR3 spans 14 residues. CDR3 residues: CASIRDNGYNEQFF. CDR3 bases: TGTGCCAGCATTCGGGACAATGGGTACAATGAGCAGTTCTTC.

This chain connects TRBV11-2 to TRBJ2-7, with 10 bases matching TRBD2. The CDR3 is 17 amino acids. The germline gives CDR1 SGHAT, CDR2 FQNNGV. Trimming took 0 bases from V and 4 from J; bases not matched to a gene: 9. CDR3 nucleotide sequence: TGTGCCAGCAGCTTAGATCCCACTAGCGGGACTTTTTACGAGCAGTACTTC. Translation: CASSLDPTSGTFYEQYF.

This clone has a handful of counts. This chain links TRBV30 with TRBJ2-3; 8 nucleotides agree with TRBD2. The CDR3 has 13 amino acids. V shed 4 bases, J shed 0 bases, and the junction held 0 bases outside the gene matches. Germline V gene sequence: CDR1 GTSNPN, CDR2 SVGIG (reference sequence). This CDR3 is CAWTSGSTDTQYF. The CDR3 DNA reads TGTGCCTGGACTAGCGGGAGCACAGATACGCAGTATTTT. Combining the CDR3 with reference TRBV30 and TRBJ2-3 gives the whole variable domain SQTIHQWPATLVQPVGSPLSLECTVEGTSNPNLYWYRQAAGRGLQLLFYSVGIGQISSEVPQNLSASRPQDRQFILSSKKLLLSDSGFYLCAWTSGSTDTQYFGPGTRLTVL.

The chain combines TRBV4-3 with TRBJ1-2; 8 bases fit TRBD1. This CDR3 comprises 16 residues. Germline V lookup: CDR1 LGHNA, CDR2 YSLEER. V was pared by 0 bases and J by 4 bases, with 7 bases of the junction left unmatched. The CDR3: CASSQDKDRVGYGYTF. CDR3 in DNA: TGCGCCAGCAGCCAAGATAAGGACAGGGTGGGCTATGGCTACACCTTC.

The CDR3 here is CASSSGQGYEQYF. As DNA, the CDR3 is TGCGCCAGCAGCAGTGGACAGGGGTACGAGCAGTACTTC. J is TRBJ2-7 and V is TRBV5-1, with 9 bases fitting TRBD1. Looked up from germline, CDR1 is SGHRS and CDR2 is YFSETQ. Trimming took 4 bases from V and 4 from J; bases not matched to a gene: 3. The CDR3 runs 13 residues. The whole variable domain, filled in from reference TRBV5-1 and TRBJ2-7, reads KAGVTQTPRYLIKTRGQQVTLSCSPISGHRSVSWYQQTPGQGLQFLFEYFSETQRNKGNFPGRFSGRQFSNSRSEMNVSTLELGDSALYLCASSSGQGYEQYFGPGTRLTVT.

The CDR3 coding sequence is TGTGCCAGCAGGCAAAAGAGACAGGGGTCCCACGAGCAGTACTTC. It yields the protein CASRQKRQGSHEQYF. This sequence joins TRBV7-3 and TRBJ2-7; TRBD1 matches 8 bases. This CDR3 has 15 amino acids. The V gene's germline CDR1 is SGHTA and CDR2 FQGTGA. The ends lost 6 bases at V and 5 bases at J; junction bases unmatched: 12.

This clone was detected only once. The chain joins TRBV6-5 to TRBJ2-1, with TRBD2 as a possible D gene (7 bases). V dropped 5 bases and J dropped 10 bases, with 18 bases sitting between them. This CDR3 contains 14 residues. The germline CDR1 and CDR2 sequences are MNHEY and SVGAGI. CDR3 DNA sequence: TGTGCCAGCAGTCCCCTGGCGGGGGCGGGCGAGCAGTTCTTC. Residues: CASSPLAGAGEQFF.

This clone has just one count. The rearrangement links TRBV5-5 to TRBJ2-7; TRBD1 agrees at 7 bases. From germline, CDR1 is SGHKS and CDR2 YYEKEE (reference sequence). This CDR3 contains 15 residues. V lost 4 bases to trimming and J lost 9 bases; unmatched junction nucleotides: 16. CDR3 loop: CASSRSGTDLRGQYF. Written as DNA, the CDR3 is TGTGCCAGCAGCAGATCCGGGACAGACCTACGTGGGCAGTACTTC.

Notes on this clone: The same CDR3 is also encoded by other DNA sequences in this sample. The chain carries TRBV2 and TRBJ1-2; no definite D call. Germline V gene data show CDR1 as SNHLY and CDR2 as FYNNEI. Trimming left V 3 bases short and J 5 bases short, with 7 bases between. The CDR3 extends over 12 amino acids. The CDR3 loop reads CASSDTGYGYTF. CDR3 nucleotides: TGTGCCAGCAGTGATACGGGGTATGGCTACACCTTC.

The CDR3 DNA reads as TGTGCCAGCAGCCAAGATCTTGGGACAGGGGATCAGTACGGCTACACCTTC. Translating it yields CASSQDLGTGDQYGYTF. This chain joins TRBV4-2 and TRBJ1-2, with 10 bases aligning to TRBD1. Germline-derived CDR1 and CDR2 are LGHNA and YNFKEQ. The CDR3 runs 17 residues. V shed 0 bases, J shed 8 bases, and the junction held 12 bases outside the gene matches.

The genes are TRBV6-5 and TRBJ1-5, with D perhaps TRBD1 (5 bases). Germline V gives CDR1 MNHEY, CDR2 SVGAGI. V dropped 7 bases and J dropped 5 bases, with 15 bases sitting between them. CDR3 length: 14 amino acids. CDR3 region: CASIPGGEYQPQHF. In DNA, the CDR3 is TGTGCCAGCATCCCCGGGGGGGAGTATCAGCCCCAGCATTTT.

The J gene is TRBJ1-2, the V gene TRBV27; D perhaps matches TRBD1 (6 bases). The CDR3 sequence is 14 residues long. The V and J ends lost 7 bases and 0 bases respectively, with 12 bases between them. CDR1 is MNHEY, CDR2 SMNVEV, per germline (reference sequence). DNA of the CDR3: TGTGCCAGCACCTCCACAGGGACTAACTATGGCTACACCTTC. Its translation is CASTSTGTNYGYTF.

The chain joins TRBV7-2 to TRBJ2-7; TRBD1 might be the D (5 bases). This CDR3 comprises 14 residues. Trimming pared 2 bases from V and 3 bases from J, leaving 11 bases between. CDR1 is SGHTA, CDR2 FQGNSA, per germline. As DNA, the CDR3 is TGTGCCAGCAGCTTATTAGGGGCTCACTACGAGCAGTACTTC. It specifies CASSLLGAHYEQYF.

V is TRBV7-9 and J is TRBJ2-7; D gene unclear. The germline V gene encodes CDR1 SEHNR and CDR2 FQNEAQ (reference sequence). V dropped 1 base and J dropped 5 bases, with 6 bases sitting between them. The CDR3 spans 12 residues. The CDR3 region is CASSLVIHEQYF. The CDR3 DNA reads TGTGCCAGCAGCTTAGTCATCCACGAGCAGTACTTC.

The chain combines TRBV5-3 with TRBJ2-3, with 8 positions matching TRBD2. TRBV5-3 is treated as an ORF (open reading frame) with a function not yet certain. The CDR3 totals 14 residues. Trimming at V came to 1 base and at J to 4 bases, leaving 2 bases not matched to a gene. The CDR3 region is CARSLSGGPDTQYF. DNA for the CDR3: TGTGCCAGAAGCTTGTCGGGGGGGCCAGATACGCAGTATTTT.

This sequence joins TRBV4-1 and TRBJ1-5; tentatively, D is TRBD1 (6 bases). The CDR3 loop spans 18 amino acids. CDR1 MGHRA and CDR2 YSYEKL come from the germline V gene. The V gene lost 2 bases and the J gene lost 5 bases, with 22 bases spanning the gap. The CDR3: CASSQFADGGPGYQPQHF. The CDR3 region has the DNA TGCGCCAGCAGCCAATTCGCCGATGGGGGCCCAGGGTATCAGCCCCAGCATTTT.

The table lists this clone with a count of one. V usage is TRBV7-2 and J usage is TRBJ2-1, with a tentative D call TRBD2 (7 bases). Germline V CDR1 and CDR2: SGHTA, FQGNSA. The CDR3 has 15 amino acids. Trimming pared 3 bases from V and 7 bases from J, leaving 16 bases between. CDR3 sequence reads: CASSLGAGVDNEQFF. The CDR3 nucleotides are TGTGCCAGCAGCTTGGGGGCGGGGGTTGATAATGAGCAGTTCTTC.

This chain joins TRBV4-3 and TRBJ1-1; 8 nucleotides agree with TRBD1. Germline V gene lookup returns CDR1 LGHNA and CDR2 YSLEER. CDR3 length equals 13 residues. V gave up 5 bases and J gave up 5 bases; unmatched junction bases: 4. CDR3 amino acids: CASSETGGTEAFF. CDR3 nucleotide sequence: TGCGCCAGCAGCGAAACAGGGGGTACTGAAGCTTTCTTT.

This sequence joins TRBV6-4 and TRBJ2-3; 9 positions match TRBD2. The CDR3 spans 15 residues. V dropped 4 bases and J dropped 4; count of bases not matched to a gene: 6. The germline V gene encodes CDR1 MRHNA and CDR2 SNTAGT. CDR3 DNA: TGTGCCAGCAGTGTAGCGGGAGAAGGAGCAGATACGCAGTATTTT. Translating gives CASSVAGEGADTQYF.